This entry lists 17 T cell receptor beta chains sequenced from one sample in a study of regulatory T cells in long-lasting Graves disease. The time point: newly diagnosed GD, antithyroid drugs for less than 3 months. The TCR library was prepared using RNA isolated from PBMCs. Building the TCR beta libraries relied on iRepertoire HTBI primers, and CDR3 regions underwent Arm-PCR. In TCRdb, the multiplex PCR reads were re-called with MiXCR into one record per CDR3 protein. Of roughly 220,000 distinct CDR3 sequences in the sample, 15% to 20% are singletons; the top ten hold around 21%. Sequencing used peripheral blood mononuclear cells (PBMCs), obtained at new diagnosis, from a patient treated with antithyroid drugs. Receptors were obtained from a female donor with Graves disease.

The genes are TRBV18 and TRBJ2-1; the D gene is possibly TRBD1 (6 bases). Trimming pared 1 base from V and 8 bases from J, leaving 9 bases between. In germline, CDR1 is KGHSH, CDR2 LQKENI. The CDR3 sequence is 13 residues long. DNA for the CDR3: TGTGCCAGCTCACCACAACAGGGTGATGAGCAGTTCTTC. Residues: CASSPQQGDEQFF.

At least ten counts were recorded for this clonotype. The V and J genes are TRBV30 and TRBJ2-6; D is unclear. Per germline, CDR1 GTSNPN and CDR2 SVGIG (reference sequence). The CDR3 consists of 11 residues. Trimming took 4 bases from V and 2 from J, leaving 0 bases between them. CDR3 region: CAWTGANVLTF. In nucleotides, the CDR3 is TGTGCCTGGACTGGGGCCAACGTCCTGACTTTC.

This clonotype has a count of ten or more. The gene calls are TRBV9 and TRBJ1-5, with no clear D. V was cut by 2 bases and J by 4 bases, with 7 bases left in between. Germline V CDR1 and CDR2: SGDLS, YYNGEE. This CDR3 has 13 residues. CDR3 nucleotides: TGTGCCAGCAGCGTGCACAGAAATCAGCCCCAGCATTTT. Its translation: CASSVHRNQPQHF.

Notes on this clonotype: With a much larger clone just one base away, this may be a read error. The rearrangement joins TRBV7-2 to TRBJ2-7; 8 positions agree with TRBD2. V trimming: 5 bases; J trimming: 2 bases; junction bases outside the gene matches: 11. This CDR3 region has 16 residues. Germline V gene sequence: CDR1 SGHTA, CDR2 FQGNSA. DNA of the CDR3: TGTGCCAGCAGCAACGTTTTGGGCGGGGGGACCTACGAGCAGTACTTC. Protein product: CASSNVLGGGTYEQYF.

Many counts were recorded for this clonotype. At one end the junction does not follow the germline gene, possibly because of a read error. CDR3 sequence: CATSFRQGWDTEAFF. In DNA form, the CDR3 reads TGTGCCACCAGTTTCAGACAGGGGTGGGACACTGAAGCTTTCTTT. The J gene is TRBJ1-1, the V gene TRBV6-5; 8 nucleotides align to TRBD1. Germline V gene lookup returns CDR1 MNHEY and CDR2 SVGAGI. The CDR3 runs 15 residues.

The table lists this clonotype with many counts. V gene TRBV11-2 combines with J gene TRBJ2-3, with D maybe TRBD2 (6 bases). CDR1 is SGHAT, CDR2 FQNNGV, per germline. The CDR3 is made up of 16 amino acids. Trimming removed 3 bases at V and 0 bases at J, with 13 bases between. The CDR3 sequence is CASSFWGGTSTDTQYF. CDR3 DNA: TGTGCCAGCAGCTTCTGGGGAGGCACTAGCACAGATACGCAGTATTTT.

This clonotype was found many times. The V gene is TRBV9, the J gene TRBJ2-1; a weak D match, TRBD2 (5 bases). Germline-derived CDR1 and CDR2 are SGDLS and YYNGEE. Trimming cost V 3 bases and J 5 bases, with 18 bases left between them. The CDR3 sequence is 16 residues long. This CDR3 reads CASSGRGRVSDNEQFF. The CDR3 DNA follows: TGTGCCAGCAGCGGAAGAGGGCGGGTAAGCGACAATGAGCAGTTCTTC.

Ten or more counts support this clonotype. The rearrangement joins TRBV20-1 to TRBJ2-5, with 8 bases identical to TRBD2. The CDR3 is 15 residues long. After removal of 1 base from V and 5 bases from J, the junction contained 9 bases not matched to a gene. The germline V gene encodes CDR1 DFQATT and CDR2 SNEGSKA (reference sequence). CDR3: CSARVAGGGLETQYF. CDR3 nucleotide sequence: TGCAGTGCTAGAGTTGCGGGAGGAGGGCTGGAGACCCAGTACTTC.

Ten or more counts support this clonotype. The chain joins TRBV4-2 to TRBJ1-2; D not resolved. This CDR3 comprises 12 residues. Trimming left V 1 base short and J 8 bases short, with 8 bases between. Germline V gene data show CDR1 as LGHNA and CDR2 as YNFKEQ. This CDR3 is CASSQGLEGYTF. CDR3 nucleotides: TGTGCCAGCAGCCAAGGTCTTGAGGGCTACACCTTC.

This clonotype was recorded at least ten times. The chain recombines TRBV12-3 or TRBV12-4 with TRBJ2-3; TRBD1 matches 9 bases. After removal of 5 bases from V and 2 bases from J, the junction contained 8 bases not matched to a gene. This CDR3 is built from 16 residues. This CDR3 is CASSLLWTGDTDTQYF. The CDR3 nucleotides are TGTGCCAGCAGTCTACTATGGACAGGGGACACAGATACGCAGTATTTT.

A note on this clonotype: One base separates it from a far larger clone, so it is likely a read error. V and J are TRBV11-2 and TRBJ2-7; D ambiguous. V lost 6 bases and J lost 7, with 25 bases in between. CDR1 SGHAT and CDR2 FQNNGV come from the germline V gene. The CDR3 sequence is 16 residues long. The CDR3 region is CASSFLETSPKNEQYF. The CDR3 nucleotides read TGTGCCAGCAGTTTCTTGGAGACCTCTCCTAAGAATGAGCAGTACTTC.

A single count supports this clonotype. A much larger clone differs from this one at a single base, so this may be a read error. The genes are TRBV6-1 and TRBJ1-5, with a possible D match to TRBD2 (5 bases). The tail of the sequence fits TRBJ2-3 better, so the J call may be wrong. The CDR3 sequence is 14 residues long. CDR1 is MNHNS, CDR2 SASEGT, per germline. CDR3 protein: CASSDWRASQPQYF. CDR3 coding DNA: TGTGCCAGCAGTGACTGGCGGGCCAGTCAGCCCCAGTATTTT.

This clonotype was counted ten times or more. The rearrangement joins TRBV6-1 to TRBJ1-1, with D uncertain. Between the trimmed V and J ends, which lost 8 bases and 0 bases, there was a span of 7 bases. Per the germline V gene, CDR1 is MNHNS and CDR2 is SASEGT. The CDR3 runs to 12 residues. CDR3 in amino acids: CASLWVNTEAFF. The CDR3 nucleotides are TGTGCCAGCCTTTGGGTGAACACTGAAGCTTTCTTT.

This clonotype was recorded at least ten times. The CDR3 DNA reads as TGTGCCAGATGCGGGACAGCGAACTACGAGCAGTACTTC. Its protein product is CARCGTANYEQYF. The chain recombines TRBV24-1 with TRBJ2-7, with D perhaps TRBD1 (7 bases). From germline, CDR1 is KGHDR and CDR2 SFDVKD. With 11 bases removed from V and 3 bases from J, the gap between germline ends came to 16 bases. CDR3 length equals 13 residues.

J is TRBJ2-5 and V is TRBV5-6; TRBD1 might be the D (6 bases). V shed 3 bases and J shed 5 bases, with 14 bases lying between them. CDR1 and CDR2 from the germline V gene are SGHDT and YYEEEE. This CDR3 comprises 14 residues. The CDR3 DNA reads TGTGCCAGCAGCTGGACAGTGCGCGTCGAGACCCAGTACTTC. Translated: CASSWTVRVETQYF.

This chain joins TRBV11-2 and TRBJ2-3, with TRBD2 matching 12 bases. V trimming: 4 bases; J trimming: 2 bases; junction bases outside the gene matches: 10. CDR1 and CDR2 (germline): SGHAT, FQNNGV. The CDR3 has 18 amino acids. The CDR3 bases are TGTGCCAGCAGCTCCATACTAGCGGGAGGACGATTCACAGATACGCAGTATTTT. It is translated as CASSSILAGGRFTDTQYF. Looking up the rest from reference TRBV11-2 and TRBJ2-3 gives the full variable domain: EAGVAQSPRYKIIEKRQSVAFWCNPISGHATLYWYQQILGQGPKLLIQFQNNGVVDDSQLPKDRFSAERLKGVDSTLKIQPAKLEDSAVYLCASSSILAGGRFTDTQYFGPGTRLTVL.

This clonotype was counted ten times or more. The chain has TRBV12-3 or TRBV12-4 and TRBJ1-2; the match to TRBD1 covers 7 bases. Trimming cost V 5 bases and J 6 bases; bases outside gene matches: 6. The CDR3 runs to 13 residues. The CDR3 reads CASSLPGQNGYTF. CDR3 sequence (DNA): TGTGCCAGCAGTCTCCCGGGACAGAATGGCTACACCTTC.